Listed below are T cell receptor beta chains from one sample, sequenced in a study of patients and donors after allogeneic stem cell transplantation. From the RT-PCR reads, TCRdb called clonotypes with MiXCR, one entry per CDR3 protein. This sample yields approximately 170,000 distinct CDR3 sequences, of which approximately 24% are seen a single time; about 24% belongs to the top ten. Sequenced input: blood, either unsorted or a sorted T cell fraction (not recorded which). The receptors derive from a human donor who was either an allogeneic HSCT recipient or a stem cell or donor lymphocyte infusion donor (not recorded which). It is not recorded whose cells these are; they may come from a transplant donor. The CDR3 runs from the conserved cysteine through the conserved F or W. Each record gives: D gene, J gene, clone size, V gene, CDR3 protein, CDR3 DNA. The D gene is left open where the match is weak. Clone size appears in some rows only: once, few, many, or a class for an expanded clone.

d_gene: .
j_gene: TRBJ2-3
abundance: .
v_gene: TRBV10-3
CDR3aa: CATTGSWADTQYF
CDR3nt: TGTGCCACTACGGGGTCTTGGGCAGATACGCAGTATTTT

d_gene: TRBD1
j_gene: TRBJ2-7
abundance: .
v_gene: TRBV3-1
CDR3aa: CASSHTITRTGDRVREQYF
CDR3nt: TGTGCCAGCAGCCATACTATAACCAGAACCGGGGACAGGGTGCGCGAGCAGTACTTC

d_gene: TRBD2
j_gene: TRBJ2-2
abundance: few
v_gene: TRBV30
CDR3aa: CASTLAGEWLFF
CDR3nt: TGTGCCTCAACTCTAGCGGGAGAATGGCTGTTTTTT

d_gene: .
j_gene: TRBJ2-7
abundance: few
v_gene: TRBV25-1
CDR3aa: CASSSPGNEQYF
CDR3nt: TGTGCCAGCAGTTCTCCAGGGAACGAGCAGTACTTC

d_gene: .
j_gene: TRBJ1-5
abundance: .
v_gene: TRBV7-8
CDR3aa: CASSLEPREWNQPQHF
CDR3nt: TGTGCCAGCAGCTTAGAGCCCCGGGAATGGAATCAGCCCCAGCATTTT

d_gene: TRBD2
j_gene: TRBJ2-5
abundance: few
v_gene: TRBV20-1
CDR3aa: CSASGLADQETQYF
CDR3nt: TGCAGTGCTAGTGGTCTAGCGGATCAAGAGACCCAGTACTTC

d_gene: .
j_gene: TRBJ1-5
abundance: many
v_gene: TRBV12-3/TRBV12-4
CDR3aa: CASSGGTPYSNQPQHF
CDR3nt: TGTGCCAGCAGTGGCGGGACGCCGTATAGCAATCAGCCCCAGCATTTT

d_gene: TRBD1
j_gene: TRBJ2-7
abundance: few
v_gene: TRBV5-1
CDR3aa: CASSLGATGGYEQYF
CDR3nt: TGCGCCAGCAGCTTGGGGGCGACAGGGGGATACGAGCAGTACTTC

d_gene: .
j_gene: TRBJ2-7
abundance: .
v_gene: TRBV12-5
CDR3aa: CASGLETAYEQYF
CDR3nt: TGTGCTAGTGGTTTGGAGACAGCCTACGAGCAGTACTTC

d_gene: .
j_gene: TRBJ1-5
abundance: .
v_gene: TRBV29-1
CDR3aa: CSVAHNRDQPQHF
CDR3nt: TGCAGCGTTGCCCACAACAGAGATCAGCCCCAGCATTTT

d_gene: .
j_gene: TRBJ2-2
abundance: .
v_gene: TRBV27
CDR3aa: CASSSQGAAGTGELFF
CDR3nt: TGTGCCAGCAGTTCTCAAGGGGCGGCGGGCACCGGGGAGCTGTTTTTT

d_gene: .
j_gene: TRBJ1-4
abundance: few
v_gene: TRBV5-1
CDR3aa: CASSLVQGTNEKLFF
CDR3nt: TGCGCCAGCAGCCTAGTCCAGGGAACTAATGAAAAACTGTTTTTT

d_gene: .
j_gene: TRBJ1-2
abundance: many
v_gene: TRBV5-1
CDR3aa: CASSFDATYNYGYTF
CDR3nt: TGCGCCAGCAGCTTTGACGCTACCTATAACTATGGCTACACCTTC

d_gene: .
j_gene: TRBJ2-7
abundance: few
v_gene: TRBV5-1
CDR3aa: CASSLVLEVFYEQYF
CDR3nt: TGCGCCAGCAGCTTGGTATTAGAAGTCTTCTACGAGCAGTACTTC

d_gene: TRBD2
j_gene: TRBJ2-1
abundance: once
v_gene: TRBV7-2
CDR3aa: CASSLASGTYNEQFF
CDR3nt: TGTGCCAGCAGCTTGGCTAGCGGGACCTACAATGAGCAGTTCTTC

d_gene: TRBD1
j_gene: TRBJ1-1
abundance: few
v_gene: TRBV5-1
CDR3aa: CASSSRDREDTEAFF
CDR3nt: TGCGCCAGCAGCTCTAGGGACAGGGAGGACACTGAAGCTTTCTTT

d_gene: TRBD1
j_gene: TRBJ1-6
abundance: few
v_gene: TRBV6-5
CDR3aa: CASSYWFPMGQGLNSPLHF
CDR3nt: TGTGCCAGCAGTTATTGGTTCCCCATGGGACAGGGGTTGAATTCACCCCTCCACTTT

d_gene: .
j_gene: TRBJ2-7
abundance: few
v_gene: TRBV7-2
CDR3aa: CASSRAGNEQYF
CDR3nt: TGTGCCAGCAGTCGGGCGGGGAACGAGCAGTACTTC

d_gene: .
j_gene: TRBJ1-6
abundance: few
v_gene: TRBV20-1
CDR3aa: CSARDRGDSYNSPLHF
CDR3nt: TGCAGTGCTAGAGATCGGGGGGACTCCTATAATTCACCCCTCCACTTT

d_gene: .
j_gene: TRBJ2-7
abundance: .
v_gene: TRBV27
CDR3aa: CASSSVDPGEQYF
CDR3nt: TGTGCCAGCAGTTCAGTGGATCCGGGCGAGCAGTACTTC

d_gene: .
j_gene: TRBJ2-4
abundance: few
v_gene: TRBV11-2
CDR3aa: CASMPVGFLAKNIQYF
CDR3nt: TGTGCCAGCATGCCCGTGGGGTTTCTAGCCAAAAACATTCAGTACTTC

d_gene: TRBD2
j_gene: TRBJ2-1
abundance: .
v_gene: TRBV13
CDR3aa: CASSFFTSGGSYNEQFF
CDR3nt: TGTGCCAGCAGCTTCTTTACTAGCGGGGGCTCCTACAATGAGCAGTTCTTC

d_gene: .
j_gene: TRBJ2-1
abundance: .
v_gene: TRBV7-2
CDR3aa: CASSWSYNEQFF
CDR3nt: TGTGCCAGCAGCTGGAGCTACAATGAGCAGTTCTTC

d_gene: .
j_gene: TRBJ1-3
abundance: few
v_gene: TRBV30
CDR3aa: CAWRKDISGNTIYF
CDR3nt: TGTGCCTGGAGAAAAGATATCTCTGGAAACACCATATATTTT

d_gene: TRBD1
j_gene: TRBJ1-1
abundance: few
v_gene: TRBV7-2
CDR3aa: CASSLDRGKMNTEAFF
CDR3nt: TGTGCCAGCAGCCTCGACAGGGGGAAGATGAACACTGAAGCTTTCTTT

d_gene: TRBD2
j_gene: TRBJ2-3
abundance: few
v_gene: TRBV4-1
CDR3aa: CASSEGGGADTQYF
CDR3nt: TGCGCCAGCAGCGAAGGTGGGGGGGCAGATACGCAGTATTTT

d_gene: TRBD1
j_gene: TRBJ1-2
abundance: many
v_gene: TRBV7-6
CDR3aa: CASSSGPKGAYGYTF
CDR3nt: TGTGCCAGCAGTTCCGGACCAAAGGGGGCCTATGGCTACACCTTC

d_gene: .
j_gene: TRBJ1-6
abundance: .
v_gene: TRBV7-2
CDR3aa: CASSLVAYSNSPLHF
CDR3nt: TGTGCCAGCAGCTTAGTCGCGTACAGTAATTCACCCCTCCACTTT

d_gene: .
j_gene: TRBJ2-2
abundance: .
v_gene: TRBV20-1
CDR3aa: CSARDLGAGELFF
CDR3nt: TGCAGTGCTAGAGATCTGGGTGCCGGGGAGCTGTTTTTT

d_gene: .
j_gene: TRBJ1-3
abundance: .
v_gene: TRBV18
CDR3aa: CASSSTDGNTIYF
CDR3nt: TGTGCCAGCTCATCGACAGATGGAAACACCATATATTTT

d_gene: .
j_gene: TRBJ1-4
abundance: .
v_gene: TRBV20-1
CDR3aa: CSAGGQPTNEKLFF
CDR3nt: TGCAGTGCTGGAGGACAGCCAACTAATGAAAAACTGTTTTTT

d_gene: .
j_gene: TRBJ1-2
abundance: .
v_gene: TRBV5-1
CDR3aa: CASSLNTRAYPNYGYTF
CDR3nt: TGCGCCAGCAGCTTGAATACGCGGGCATATCCTAACTATGGCTACACCTTC

d_gene: .
j_gene: TRBJ2-3
abundance: .
v_gene: TRBV12-3/TRBV12-4
CDR3aa: CASSPDADTNTDTQYF
CDR3nt: TGTGCCAGCAGCCCGGACGCGGACACAAACACAGATACGCAGTATTTT

d_gene: TRBD1
j_gene: TRBJ1-1
abundance: .
v_gene: TRBV3-1
CDR3aa: CASSQDQHRGNTEAFF
CDR3nt: TGTGCCAGCAGCCAAGACCAACACAGGGGGAACACTGAAGCTTTCTTT

d_gene: .
j_gene: TRBJ2-1
abundance: .
v_gene: TRBV7-2
CDR3aa: CASGLLSTYNEQFF
CDR3nt: TGTGCCAGCGGCCTTCTTAGCACCTACAATGAGCAGTTCTTC

d_gene: TRBD1
j_gene: TRBJ2-5
abundance: .
v_gene: TRBV5-1
CDR3aa: CASSLAWTGAETQYF
CDR3nt: TGCGCCAGCAGCTTGGCCTGGACAGGGGCCGAGACCCAGTACTTC

d_gene: .
j_gene: TRBJ2-2
abundance: .
v_gene: TRBV5-6
CDR3aa: CASSLIRALNTGELFF
CDR3nt: TGTGCCAGCAGCTTAATTCGGGCCTTGAACACCGGGGAGCTGTTTTTT

d_gene: .
j_gene: TRBJ2-3
abundance: .
v_gene: TRBV12-3/TRBV12-4
CDR3aa: CASRPQTVQGLTDTQYF
CDR3nt: TGTGCCAGCAGGCCCCAGACCGTTCAGGGTTTGACAGATACGCAGTATTTT

d_gene: TRBD2
j_gene: TRBJ2-1
abundance: .
v_gene: TRBV20-1
CDR3aa: CSARDWLLAGNEQFF
CDR3nt: TGCAGTGCTAGAGATTGGCTGCTAGCGGGAAATGAGCAGTTCTTC

d_gene: .
j_gene: TRBJ1-6
abundance: few
v_gene: TRBV6-2/TRBV6-3
CDR3aa: CASSYEDLSLHF
CDR3nt: TGTGCCAGCAGTTACGAGGATTTATCCCTCCACTTT

d_gene: TRBD1
j_gene: TRBJ1-1
abundance: many
v_gene: TRBV7-8
CDR3aa: CASSSNLGQGGTEAFF
CDR3nt: TGTGCCAGCAGCTCGAACCTTGGACAGGGGGGAACTGAAGCTTTCTTT

d_gene: .
j_gene: TRBJ2-2
abundance: few
v_gene: TRBV24-1
CDR3aa: CATSGGTDDPGELFF
CDR3nt: TGTGCCACCAGTGGTGGGACCGATGATCCCGGGGAGCTGTTTTTT

d_gene: .
j_gene: TRBJ1-3
abundance: .
v_gene: TRBV13
CDR3aa: CASSLIGHASGNTIYF
CDR3nt: TGTGCCAGCAGCTTAATCGGACACGCCTCTGGAAACACCATATATTTT

d_gene: .
j_gene: TRBJ1-1
abundance: many
v_gene: TRBV11-3
CDR3aa: CASSLIRDTEAFF
CDR3nt: TGTGCCAGCAGCTTAATAAGGGACACTGAAGCTTTCTTT